The 8 T cell receptor beta chains below come from one sample, sequenced in a study of T cell changes during pregnancy in multiple sclerosis. TCRdb's copy holds only in-frame clones and misses some; the assay was immunoSEQ multiplex PCR. Of tens of thousands of clones listed, roughly 90% are singletons. The material was peripheral blood, obtained in the second trimester of pregnancy. The source of these receptors is a female donor with multiple sclerosis, enrolled in a pregnancy study.

The genes are TRBV27 and TRBJ2-6, with TRBD1 identical over 8 bases. V shed 6 bases and J 2 bases; nucleotides not matched to a gene: 9. Germline V gene lookup returns CDR1 MNHEY and CDR2 SMNVEV (reference sequence). The CDR3 contains 17 residues. The CDR3 loop is CASSPGTGIPGANVLTF. In DNA form, the CDR3 reads TGTGCCAGCAGCCCCGGGACAGGCATTCCTGGGGCCAACGTCCTGACTTTC.

This clone was seen a single time. The rearrangement links TRBV6-1 to TRBJ1-2, with unresolved D. The CDR3 extends over 13 amino acids. The V and J ends lost 4 bases and 3 bases respectively, with 9 bases between them. CDR1 and CDR2 (germline): MNHNS, SASEGT. The CDR3 sequence: CASSASGYYGYTF. CDR3 in DNA: TGTGCCAGCAGTGCCAGTGGTTACTATGGCTACACCTTC.

The chain couples TRBV7-2 to TRBJ2-2, with 11 bases fitting TRBD2. Looked up from germline, CDR1 is SGHTA and CDR2 is FQGNSA. V lost 6 bases and J lost 5; bases outside the gene matches: 11. CDR3 length: 17 amino acids. CDR3 bases: TGTGCCAGCAGGGACCTACTAGCGGGGGACCATACCGGGGAGCTGTTTTTT. Amino acids: CASRDLLAGDHTGELFF.

The V and J genes are TRBV5-1 and TRBJ2-7; 9 bases are shared with TRBD2. The CDR3 totals 15 residues. J gave up 2 bases and V 0 bases, and 3 bases lay outside the gene matches. Germline V CDR1 and CDR2: SGHRS, YFSETQ. CDR3 region: CASSLVVAGAYEQYF. The CDR3 coding sequence is TGCGCCAGCAGCTTGGTTGTAGCGGGGGCCTACGAGCAGTACTTC. The complete variable domain, with remaining parts taken from reference TRBV5-1 and TRBJ2-7, reads KAGVTQTPRYLIKTRGQQVTLSCSPISGHRSVSWYQQTPGQGLQFLFEYFSETQRNKGNFPGRFSGRQFSNSRSEMNVSTLELGDSALYLCASSLVVAGAYEQYFGPGTRLTVT.

The chain has TRBV5-1 and TRBJ2-3; TRBD2 matches 7 bases. V lost 0 bases to trimming and J lost 5 bases; unmatched junction nucleotides: 9. The germline V gene has CDR1 SGHRS and CDR2 YFSETQ. This CDR3 has 16 residues. CDR3 residues: CASSLVGSGRGDTQYF. The CDR3, as DNA: TGCGCCAGCAGCTTGGTCGGTAGCGGGCGAGGAGATACGCAGTATTTT.

The gene calls are TRBV27 and TRBJ1-5; D gene uncertain. The germline CDR1 and CDR2 sequences are MNHEY and SMNVEV (reference sequence). V lost 0 bases and J 10 bases, leaving 19 bases between the germline ends. The CDR3 has 16 amino acids. The CDR3 DNA is TGTGCCAGCAGTTTATCATTTCGCGACATTCCTATACCCCAGCATTTT. Amino acids: CASSLSFRDIPIPQHF.

This chain uses TRBV19 with TRBJ1-2; 11 bases are shared with TRBD1. The CDR3 has 17 amino acids. Germline V lookup: CDR1 LNHDA, CDR2 SQIVND (reference sequence). V dropped 5 bases and J dropped 8; count of bases not matched to a gene: 16. The CDR3 spells CASSSRGTGGIAHGYTF. DNA of the CDR3: TGTGCCAGTAGTTCCAGGGGGACAGGGGGTATTGCCCACGGCTACACCTTC.

The chain is built from TRBV6-5 and TRBJ1-6; D is possibly TRBD1 (5 bases). V was trimmed by 0 bases and J by 7 bases, leaving 13 bases between them. Germline CDR1 is MNHEY and CDR2 is SVGAGI. This CDR3 spans 16 amino acids. CDR3 coding DNA: TGTGCCAGCAGTTACTCGATTGAGACAGTCAATTCACCCCTCCACTTT. The encoded protein is CASSYSIETVNSPLHF.